These 10 T cell receptor beta chains originate from one sample sequenced in a study of identical twins. In TCRdb, the 5' RACE reads were re-called with MiXCR into one record per CDR3 protein. The profile shows hundreds of thousands of distinct CDR3 sequences, over 8.5% of them singletons. A further study also used this sample, focusing on yellow fever vaccine responses in identical twins.

The specimen sequenced was PBMCs. These receptors were obtained from a woman aged 18-30 years in good health.

This clonotype was detected ten times or more. The CDR3 loop is CASSQDPSREQFF. In DNA form, the CDR3 reads TGTGCCAGCAGCCAAGACCCTTCCAGGGAGCAGTTCTTC. V is TRBV3-1 and J is TRBJ2-1; D remains unclear. Germline V gene sequence: CDR1 LGHDT, CDR2 YNNKEL (reference sequence). The CDR3 sequence is 13 residues long. V was clipped by 0 bases and J by 10 bases, with 10 bases between them.

The chain joins TRBV3-1 to TRBJ2-1, with 10 positions matching TRBD1. The germline V gene has CDR1 LGHDT and CDR2 YNNKEL (reference sequence). The V segment lost 5 bases and the J segment 8 bases; nucleotides outside the gene matches: 9. CDR3 length equals 15 residues. CDR3 sequence (DNA): TGTGCCAGCAGCGTCCGGGACAGGGGAGGCGATGAGCAGTTCTTC. Amino acids: CASSVRDRGGDEQFF.

This clonotype occurred many times. The rearrangement links TRBV10-3 to TRBJ2-1; perhaps TRBD2 as D (5 bases). The CDR3 length is 14 residues. V shed 6 bases and J shed 2 bases, with 11 bases lying between them. Germline V gene sequence: CDR1 ENHRY, CDR2 SYGVKD. As DNA, the CDR3 is TGTGCCATCAGGGCTAGCAGAGCCTACAATGAGCAGTTCTTC. Its translation is CAIRASRAYNEQFF.

V usage is TRBV20-1 and J usage is TRBJ2-7; 14 bases are shared with TRBD2. Per germline, CDR1 DFQATT and CDR2 SNEGSKA (reference sequence). J gave up 4 bases and V 4 bases, and 3 bases lay outside the gene matches. CDR3 length equals 14 residues. CDR3 in DNA: TGCAGTGCTAAAAGGACTAGCGGGAGGTACGAGCAGTACTTC. Translation: CSAKRTSGRYEQYF.

In this sample, this clonotype turned up a few times. The chain has TRBV7-9 and TRBJ2-6, with unresolved D. V was shortened by 2 bases and J by 2 bases, with 13 bases between the two germline ends. This CDR3 is 17 amino acids long. The germline V gene has CDR1 SEHNR and CDR2 FQNEAQ (reference sequence). In DNA form, the CDR3 reads TGTGCCAGCAGCTTACCGGTGAATGAGGCTGGGGCCAACGTCCTGACTTTC. Residues: CASSLPVNEAGANVLTF.

The table lists this clonotype with a few counts. The rearrangement uses TRBV6-1 and TRBJ2-1, with D possibly TRBD1 on 6 matching bases. CDR1 MNHNS and CDR2 SASEGT come from the germline V gene. CDR3 length: 12 residues. The V end lost 7 bases, the J end lost 8 bases, and 12 bases lay between the germline ends. CDR3 region: CASIRGRDEQFF. CDR3 bases: TGTGCCAGCATCAGGGGTCGGGATGAGCAGTTCTTC.

This sequence joins TRBV6-5 and TRBJ2-2; TRBD1 is a possible D gene (6 bases). This CDR3 spans 15 amino acids. Germline CDR1 MNHEY, CDR2 SVGAGI. V gave up 3 bases and J gave up 6 bases, with 14 bases separating them. CDR3 DNA sequence: TGTGCCAGCAGTTATTGGTTAGAGGGGGCCGGGGAGCTGTTTTTT. It specifies CASSYWLEGAGELFF.

The gene calls are TRBV12-3 or TRBV12-4 and TRBJ1-2; possibly TRBD1 for D (5 bases). Between the trimmed V and J ends, which lost 6 bases and 7 bases, there was a span of 15 bases. The CDR3 has 13 residues. The CDR3: CASSDEVGVGYTF. The CDR3 coding sequence is TGTGCCAGCAGCGACGAGGTGGGGGTTGGCTACACCTTC.

At least ten counts were recorded for this clonotype. The chain carries TRBV20-1 and TRBJ2-5; TRBD1 matches 10 bases. With 6 bases clipped from V and 4 bases from J, the junction kept 8 bases outside the gene matches. The germline gives CDR1 DFQATT, CDR2 SNEGSKA (reference sequence). There are 14 residues in the CDR3. The CDR3 reads CSALTGGSIETQYF. Here the CDR3 DNA reads TGCAGTGCGCTGACAGGGGGCTCGATAGAGACCCAGTACTTC.

This chain connects TRBV5-1 to TRBJ1-2; 9 nucleotides align to TRBD1. Trimming removed 3 bases from V and 8 bases from J; junction bases left unmatched: 11. Germline V gene data show CDR1 as SGHRS and CDR2 as YFSETQ. This CDR3 has 15 residues. In DNA, the CDR3 is TGCGCCAGCAGCTCACCGGACAGGGGCCGTAGCGGCTACACCTTC. Amino acid sequence: CASSSPDRGRSGYTF.